Listed below are T cell receptor beta chains from one sample, sequenced in a study of T cells in Graves' hyperthyroidism and ophthalmopathy. TCRdb reprocessed the multiplex PCR reads via MiXCR and lists one record per CDR3 protein. The sample has about 640,000 distinct CDR3 sequences, 20% seen once. Source material: blood. These receptors came from a man aged 30 to 45 with Graves' ophthalmopathy. Both conserved end residues are part of each CDR3. The D gene is left open where the match is weak. Size is stated for part of the rows, as once, few or many counts, or as a class when the clone is expanded.

CDR3aa: CASSPRRMASGRTDTQYF; CDR3nt: TGTGCCAGCAGCCCGCGACGGATGGCTAGCGGGAGGACAGATACGCAGTATTTT; d_gene: TRBD2; v_gene: TRBV7-9; abundance: few; j_gene: TRBJ2-3
CDR3aa: CASSPRGGSNEQYF; CDR3nt: TGTGCCAGCAGCCCCCGCGGGGGGTCTAACGAGCAGTACTTC; d_gene: TRBD2; v_gene: TRBV3-1; abundance: .; j_gene: TRBJ2-7
CDR3aa: CASSEALLQDTNSPLHF; CDR3nt: TGTGCCAGCAGTGAAGCGCTTCTACAGGATACGAATTCACCCCTCCACTTT; d_gene: .; v_gene: TRBV2; abundance: many; j_gene: TRBJ1-6
CDR3aa: CASSTNRDEQYF; CDR3nt: TGTGCCAGCAGTACCAACAGGGACGAGCAGTACTTC; d_gene: .; v_gene: TRBV27; abundance: .; j_gene: TRBJ2-7
CDR3aa: CASHGTENTGELFF; CDR3nt: TGTGCCAGTCACGGGACAGAGAACACCGGGGAGCTGTTTTTT; d_gene: TRBD1; v_gene: TRBV6-2/TRBV6-3; abundance: .; j_gene: TRBJ2-2
CDR3aa: CASSDVGTRSLGAQYF; CDR3nt: TGTGCCAGCAGCGACGTCGGGACTAGGTCCCTGGGGGCCCAGTACTTC; d_gene: TRBD2; v_gene: TRBV7-2; abundance: many; j_gene: TRBJ2-5
CDR3aa: CAISGLPNTGELFF; CDR3nt: TGTGCCATTTCTGGGCTACCGAACACCGGGGAGCTGTTTTTT; d_gene: .; v_gene: TRBV7-9; abundance: .; j_gene: TRBJ2-2
CDR3aa: CASSPRQLGGELFF; CDR3nt: TGTGCCAGCAGCCCCCGACAGCTCGGCGGGGAGCTGTTTTTT; d_gene: .; v_gene: TRBV9; abundance: .; j_gene: TRBJ2-2
CDR3aa: CASSPSGKRTDTQYF; CDR3nt: TGTGCCAGCAGTCCTAGCGGGAAGCGCACAGATACGCAGTATTTT; d_gene: TRBD2; v_gene: TRBV28; abundance: .; j_gene: TRBJ2-3
CDR3aa: CASSLVNPGTGPALAKNIQYF; CDR3nt: TGCGCCAGCAGCTTGGTTAATCCCGGGACAGGACCTGCACTAGCCAAAAACATTCAGTACTTC; d_gene: TRBD1; v_gene: TRBV5-1; abundance: .; j_gene: TRBJ2-4
CDR3aa: CASSLSQGGRTEAFF; CDR3nt: TGCGCCAGCAGCTTGAGCCAGGGAGGTCGAACTGAAGCTTTCTTT; d_gene: .; v_gene: TRBV5-1; abundance: many; j_gene: TRBJ1-1
CDR3aa: CASSLLLGLAGPLSYEQYF; CDR3nt: TGTGCCAGCAGTTTATTACTGGGACTAGCGGGCCCTCTCTCCTACGAGCAGTACTTC; d_gene: TRBD2; v_gene: TRBV28; abundance: many; j_gene: TRBJ2-7
CDR3aa: CASSWAIGTEAFF; CDR3nt: TGTGCCAGCAGTTGGGCCATTGGCACTGAAGCTTTCTTT; d_gene: .; v_gene: TRBV6-2/TRBV6-3; abundance: few; j_gene: TRBJ1-1
CDR3aa: CASIDSGPSYEQYF; CDR3nt: TGTGCCAGCATCGACTCCGGGCCCTCCTACGAGCAGTACTTC; d_gene: .; v_gene: TRBV6-1; abundance: few; j_gene: TRBJ2-7
CDR3aa: CASSLATGSRSTGELFF; CDR3nt: TGTGCCAGCAGCTTGGCTACAGGCTCAAGATCCACCGGGGAGCTGTTTTTT; d_gene: .; v_gene: TRBV5-4; abundance: .; j_gene: TRBJ2-2
CDR3aa: CASSFGELYTEAFF; CDR3nt: TGTGCCAGCAGCTTCGGGGAGCTTTACACTGAAGCTTTCTTT; d_gene: .; v_gene: TRBV5-5; abundance: .; j_gene: TRBJ1-1
CDR3aa: CASSYDFYNEQFF; CDR3nt: TGTGCCAGCAGTTACGACTTCTACAATGAGCAGTTCTTC; d_gene: .; v_gene: TRBV6-5; abundance: .; j_gene: TRBJ2-1
CDR3aa: CATAPGLATHEQYF; CDR3nt: TGTGCCACCGCGCCGGGACTAGCAACCCACGAGCAGTACTTC; d_gene: TRBD2; v_gene: TRBV19; abundance: .; j_gene: TRBJ2-7
CDR3aa: CASSIHADSTYEQYF; CDR3nt: TGTGCCAGCAGTATACACGCGGACAGCACCTACGAGCAGTACTTC; d_gene: .; v_gene: TRBV11-2; abundance: many; j_gene: TRBJ2-7
CDR3aa: CASSYSVIAGEQYF; CDR3nt: TGTGCCAGCAGTTACTCTGTGATAGCTGGCGAGCAGTACTTC; d_gene: .; v_gene: TRBV6-5; abundance: .; j_gene: TRBJ2-7
CDR3aa: CSAQRVTSGSNSPLHF; CDR3nt: TGCAGTGCTCAGAGGGTCACCTCCGGGAGTAATTCACCCCTCCACTTT; d_gene: .; v_gene: TRBV20-1; abundance: .; j_gene: TRBJ1-6
CDR3aa: CASSIGGQHNQPQHF; CDR3nt: TGTGCCAGTAGTATCGGCGGACAGCACAATCAGCCCCAGCATTTT; d_gene: .; v_gene: TRBV19; abundance: few; j_gene: TRBJ1-5
CDR3aa: CSARIGVTYEQYF; CDR3nt: TGCAGTGCTAGGATTGGGGTGACCTACGAGCAGTACTTC; d_gene: .; v_gene: TRBV20-1; abundance: few; j_gene: TRBJ2-7
CDR3aa: CASSQEPGGEETQYF; CDR3nt: TGCGCCAGCAGCCAGGAACCAGGGGGGGAAGAGACCCAGTACTTC; d_gene: .; v_gene: TRBV4-3; abundance: .; j_gene: TRBJ2-5
CDR3aa: CASSPGTSGFSTDTQYF; CDR3nt: TGCGCCAGCAGCCCCGGGACTAGCGGGTTTAGCACAGATACGCAGTATTTT; d_gene: TRBD2; v_gene: TRBV5-1; abundance: .; j_gene: TRBJ2-3
CDR3aa: CASSPSTGGLPYF; CDR3nt: TGTGCCAGCTCACCATCTACAGGGGGACTACCGTACTTC; d_gene: .; v_gene: TRBV18; abundance: .; j_gene: TRBJ2-5
CDR3aa: CASSPESSGANVLTF; CDR3nt: TGTGCCAGCAGCCCCGAAAGCTCTGGGGCCAACGTCCTGACTTTC; d_gene: .; v_gene: TRBV13; abundance: many; j_gene: TRBJ2-6
CDR3aa: CASSLRVGNTEAFF; CDR3nt: TGTGCCAGCAGTTTACGAGTCGGAAACACTGAAGCTTTCTTT; d_gene: .; v_gene: TRBV28; abundance: many; j_gene: TRBJ1-1
CDR3aa: CASSSMPGELYNEQFF; CDR3nt: TGTGCCAGCAGCTCCATGCCGGGAGAACTATACAATGAGCAGTTCTTC; d_gene: .; v_gene: TRBV7-2; abundance: many; j_gene: TRBJ2-1
CDR3aa: CSARARQVTVTEAFF; CDR3nt: TGCAGTGCTAGAGCCCGGCAGGTAACGGTTACTGAAGCTTTCTTT; d_gene: .; v_gene: TRBV20-1; abundance: once; j_gene: TRBJ1-1
CDR3aa: CASSLYPLAGGTYNEQFF; CDR3nt: TGTGCCAGCAGCTTATATCCACTGGCGGGAGGGACCTACAATGAGCAGTTCTTC; d_gene: TRBD2; v_gene: TRBV13; abundance: .; j_gene: TRBJ2-1
CDR3aa: CASSLSGRPGRNTEAFF; CDR3nt: TGTGCCAGCAGCCTATCGGGGCGGCCAGGGAGGAACACTGAAGCTTTCTTT; d_gene: .; v_gene: TRBV7-9; abundance: .; j_gene: TRBJ1-1
CDR3aa: CSVLFGGSYNEQFF; CDR3nt: TGCAGTGTTCTCTTCGGCGGGTCCTACAATGAGCAGTTCTTC; d_gene: .; v_gene: TRBV20-1; abundance: few; j_gene: TRBJ2-1
CDR3aa: CAWNEGNTDTQYF; CDR3nt: TGTGCCTGGAATGAGGGTAATACAGATACGCAGTATTTT; d_gene: .; v_gene: TRBV30; abundance: few; j_gene: TRBJ2-3
CDR3aa: CASSVGGTGGATEAFF; CDR3nt: TGTGCCAGCAGCGTAGGCGGTACAGGGGGTGCCACTGAAGCTTTCTTT; d_gene: TRBD1; v_gene: TRBV9; abundance: .; j_gene: TRBJ1-1
CDR3aa: CASSYLGQVNSYEQYF; CDR3nt: TGTGCCAGCAGTTACCTTGGACAGGTAAACTCCTACGAGCAGTACTTC; d_gene: TRBD1; v_gene: TRBV6-5; abundance: few; j_gene: TRBJ2-7
CDR3aa: CASRRDSQNTEAFF; CDR3nt: TGTGCCAGCAGACGGGACAGCCAGAACACTGAAGCTTTCTTT; d_gene: TRBD1; v_gene: TRBV12-3/TRBV12-4; abundance: many; j_gene: TRBJ1-1
CDR3aa: CASRNQAGELFF; CDR3nt: TGTGCCAGCAGAAACCAAGCCGGGGAGCTGTTTTTT; d_gene: .; v_gene: TRBV12-3/TRBV12-4; abundance: .; j_gene: TRBJ2-2
CDR3aa: CAISGTSGSFYEQYF; CDR3nt: TGTGCCATCAGCGGGACTAGCGGGAGCTTCTACGAGCAGTACTTC; d_gene: TRBD2; v_gene: TRBV10-3; abundance: many; j_gene: TRBJ2-7
CDR3aa: CASSYWTENTGELFF; CDR3nt: TGCGCCAGCAGCTATTGGACGGAGAACACCGGGGAGCTGTTTTTT; d_gene: .; v_gene: TRBV5-1; abundance: .; j_gene: TRBJ2-2
CDR3aa: CASSPPGLAASTDTQYF; CDR3nt: TGTGCCAGCAGCCCACCGGGTCTAGCGGCTAGCACAGATACGCAGTATTTT; d_gene: TRBD2; v_gene: TRBV7-9; abundance: many; j_gene: TRBJ2-3